The 27 T cell receptor beta chains below all came from one sample that was sequenced in a study of tissue T cells after allogeneic stem cell transplantation (dated 2022 in TCRdb). The method behind the library was the immunoSEQ multiplex PCR assay. Entries here come from immuneACCESS through TCRdb and include only in-frame sequences with V and J called. Some clones fail to appear in such tables; in the studies checked, an unresolved V gene covers under half of the shortfall, and the cause of the remainder is unknown. In this sample the table shows some 45,000 clones, around 90% of which occur a single time. Clones ranked in the top ten supply roughly 3.8% of the sample. The time point label on this specimen signifies: recipient (host-origin) PBMCs collected before allo-HCT. The sample consisted of blood, taken before transplantation. These receptors all stem from a woman between 35 and 75 years old who later had graft-versus-host disease after an allogeneic stem cell transplant.

V usage is TRBV2 and J usage is TRBJ2-3; tentatively, D is TRBD1 (5 bases). In germline, CDR1 is SNHLY, CDR2 FYNNEI. Trimming cost V 7 bases and J 1 base, with 15 bases left between them. The CDR3 has 15 residues. This chain's CDR3 is CASKNKDIRTDTQYF. The CDR3, as DNA: TGTGCCAGCAAAAATAAGGACATTCGCACAGATACGCAGTATTTT. The variable domain in full, completed from reference TRBV2 and TRBJ2-3, reads EPEVTQTPSHQVTQMGQEVILRCVPISNHLYFYWYRQILGQKVEFLVSFYNNEISEKSEIFDDQFSVERPDGSNFTLKIRSTKLEDSAMYFCASKNKDIRTDTQYFGPGTRLTVL.

This sequence joins TRBV7-9 and TRBJ1-2; no firm D call. CDR1 and CDR2 from the germline V gene are SEHNR and FQNEAQ (reference sequence). The V gene lost 0 bases and the J gene lost 6 bases, with 8 bases spanning the gap. CDR3 length: 13 residues. The CDR3 here is CASSLARADGYTF. CDR3 nucleotides: TGTGCCAGCAGCTTAGCGCGGGCGGATGGCTACACCTTC.

Here the CDR3 DNA reads TGCGCCAGCAGCTCCCGGGGGCGGGATAAGGGCACTGAAGCTTTCTTT. Encoded protein: CASSSRGRDKGTEAFF. The rearrangement links TRBV5-1 to TRBJ1-1; D is possibly TRBD1 (6 bases). Trimming shortened V by 3 bases and J by 4 bases, and 19 bases separated the two germline ends. Germline CDR1 reads SGHRS; CDR2 reads YFSETQ. The CDR3 runs 16 residues. The full variable domain, with the rest looked up from reference TRBV5-1 and TRBJ1-1, is KAGVTQTPRYLIKTRGQQVTLSCSPISGHRSVSWYQQTPGQGLQFLFEYFSETQRNKGNFPGRFSGRQFSNSRSEMNVSTLELGDSALYLCASSSRGRDKGTEAFFGQGTRLTVV.

Turning to this clone: One end of the junction does not line up with germline, which may come from a read error. V gene TRBV14 combines with J gene TRBJ1-1, with 8 positions matching TRBD1. The germline V gene encodes CDR1 SGHDN and CDR2 FVKESK. This CDR3 region has 16 residues. CDR3 loop: CASNQQGGFGGTEAFF. CDR3 DNA sequence: TGTGCCAGCAACCAACAGGGGGGCTTTGGGGGCACTGAAGCTTTCTTT.

This chain connects TRBV27 to TRBJ1-1; weak D call: TRBD1 (6 bases). The germline CDR1 and CDR2 sequences are MNHEY and SMNVEV (reference sequence). The CDR3 is made up of 15 amino acids. V lost 2 bases and J 4 bases, leaving 14 bases between the germline ends. The CDR3 protein is CASSLDRTRGTEAFF. CDR3 sequence (DNA): TGTGCCAGCAGTTTAGACAGGACCAGGGGCACTGAAGCTTTCTTT.

V gene TRBV30 combines with J gene TRBJ1-3; D uncertain. The CDR3 is 13 amino acids. The V end lost 2 bases, the J end lost 4 bases, and 9 bases lay between the germline ends. Looked up from germline, CDR1 is GTSNPN and CDR2 is SVGIG (reference sequence). The CDR3 sequence: CAWSSAVGNTIYF. In DNA, the CDR3 is TGTGCCTGGAGTTCTGCAGTCGGAAACACCATATATTTT.

The chain combines TRBV30 with TRBJ1-1, with D uncertain. The CDR3 length is 11 residues. Looked up from germline, CDR1 is GTSNPN and CDR2 is SVGIG (reference sequence). Trimming took off 4 bases at V and 6 bases at J, with 9 bases between the two ends. In DNA form, the CDR3 reads TGTGCCTGGATTGCAGGTGCTGAAGCTTTCTTT. This encodes CAWIAGAEAFF.

The CDR3 nucleotides are TGTGCCAGCAGCCAAGTTGGGAATGAGCAGTTCTTC. Amino acids: CASSQVGNEQFF. V gene TRBV3-1 (or the pseudogene TRBV3-2) combines with J gene TRBJ2-1; no definite D call. The germline gives CDR1 LGHDT, CDR2 YNNKEL (reference sequence). V was clipped by 1 base and J by 7 bases, with 5 bases between them. This CDR3 has 12 amino acids.

The chain carries TRBV6-6 and TRBJ1-2, with D perhaps matching TRBD1 (5 bases). CDR3 length equals 12 residues. Per germline, CDR1 MNHNY and CDR2 SVGAGI (reference sequence). Between the trimmed V and J ends, which lost 11 bases and 7 bases, there was a span of 17 bases. The CDR3 nucleotides read TGTGCCGCCGGAGAGGGGCGGGCTGGCTACACCTTC. Translating it yields CAAGEGRAGYTF.

The genes are TRBV7-8 and TRBJ1-5; D may be TRBD1 (5 bases). CDR1 SGHVS and CDR2 FQNEAQ come from the germline V gene. The CDR3 spans 16 residues. V dropped 3 bases and J dropped 7 bases, with 19 bases sitting between them. CDR3 DNA: TGTGCCAGCAGCTTTTATCCAGATCGAGGGGAACAGCCCCAGCATTTT. Translated: CASSFYPDRGEQPQHF.

This chain uses TRBV24-1 with TRBJ2-2, with TRBD2 as a possible D gene (7 bases). V was shortened by 5 bases and J by 5 bases, with 11 bases between the two germline ends. Germline CDR1 KGHDR, CDR2 SFDVKD. This CDR3 spans 14 amino acids. CDR3 sequence: CATSGGGGTGELFF. The CDR3 nucleotides read TGTGCCACCAGTGGGGGGGGCGGGACCGGGGAGCTGTTTTTT.

The rearrangement joins TRBV24-1 to TRBJ2-3, with TRBD2 matching over 9 bases. CDR1 is KGHDR, CDR2 SFDVKD, per germline. Germline trimming cut 2 bases from V and 4 bases from J; bases unmatched to any gene: 9. The CDR3 extends over 17 amino acids. The CDR3 reads CATSDSVLAGMADTQYF. The DNA of the CDR3 is TGTGCCACCAGTGATTCCGTTCTAGCGGGGATGGCAGATACGCAGTATTTT.

This chain connects TRBV29-1 to TRBJ1-2; the D is unclear. Germline CDR1 reads SQVTM; CDR2 reads ANQGSEA. Trimming removed 5 bases from V and 0 bases from J, with 4 bases in between. The CDR3 runs to 11 residues. CDR3 sequence reads: CSVTANYGYTF. Here the CDR3 DNA reads TGCAGCGTTACAGCTAACTATGGCTACACCTTC.

The V gene is TRBV30, the J gene TRBJ2-3; 9 nucleotides agree with TRBD2. This CDR3 is built from 14 residues. Germline V gene sequence: CDR1 GTSNPN, CDR2 SVGIG (reference sequence). The V gene end was trimmed by 4 bases and the J gene end by 4 bases; junction bases not matched to a gene: 6. CDR3 coding DNA: TGTGCCTGGACACATAGCGGGGGAGCAGATACGCAGTATTTT. Translation: CAWTHSGGADTQYF.

This sequence joins TRBV5-4 and TRBJ2-7; D may correspond to TRBD1 or TRBD2 (5 bases each). V lost 4 bases and J 7 bases, leaving 18 bases between the germline ends. The CDR3 has 14 amino acids. From germline, CDR1 is SGHNT and CDR2 YYREEE (reference sequence). CDR3 bases: TGTGCCAGCAGCCCCGGGACCACCCCTGTGGAGCAGTACTTC. Its protein product is CASSPGTTPVEQYF.

This rearrangement joins TRBV9 to TRBJ2-3, with D tentatively TRBD2 (6 bases). Trimming took 0 bases from V and 2 from J, leaving 13 bases between them. Germline V CDR1 and CDR2: SGDLS, YYNGEE. The CDR3 spans 16 residues. The CDR3 here is CASSVGGSGHTDTQYF. The CDR3 nucleotides read TGTGCCAGCAGCGTAGGGGGTAGCGGCCACACAGATACGCAGTATTTT.

The CDR3 region has the DNA TGTGCCAGCAGTTACTCGGGCGCAGGGTCCTACAATGAGCAGTTCTTC. It yields the protein CASSYSGAGSYNEQFF. The rearrangement links TRBV6-5 to TRBJ2-1; TRBD1 is a possible D gene (5 bases). The V gene's germline CDR1 is MNHEY and CDR2 SVGAGI. This CDR3 contains 16 residues. The germline V and J ends were trimmed by 0 bases and 1 base, with 10 bases remaining between them.

The rearrangement joins TRBV7-2 to TRBJ2-2, with a weak D call TRBD1 (6 bases). The germline gives CDR1 SGHTA, CDR2 FQGNSA. This CDR3 has 15 amino acids. V was trimmed by 1 base and J by 7 bases, leaving 13 bases between them. Written as DNA, the CDR3 is TGTGCCAGCAGCTTAGACAGAGGGGGTAACGGGGAGCTGTTTTTT. This encodes CASSLDRGGNGELFF.

J is TRBJ2-7 and V is TRBV11-2; D call uncertain. V was pared by 4 bases and J by 8 bases, with 18 bases between. The germline V gene has CDR1 SGHAT and CDR2 FQNNGV. This CDR3 has 14 residues. CDR3 residues: CASSSTLSTPKQYF. CDR3 sequence (DNA): TGTGCCAGCAGCTCGACCCTCTCAACCCCTAAGCAGTACTTC.

The genes are TRBV7-8 and TRBJ2-7, with no clear D. The ends were cut back, 3 bases at V and 3 bases at J, with 9 bases in the middle. CDR3 length: 13 amino acids. Germline V gene data show CDR1 as SGHVS and CDR2 as FQNEAQ. DNA of the CDR3: TGTGCCAGCAGCTTCGGAGAACACTACGAGCAGTACTTC. Protein: CASSFGEHYEQYF.

The V call is TRBV15, the J call TRBJ1-2, with 8 bases aligning to TRBD1. The CDR3 loop spans 15 amino acids. Trimming cost V 1 base and J 7 bases; bases outside gene matches: 8. The germline CDR1 and CDR2 sequences are LNHNV and YYDKDF (reference sequence). The CDR3 DNA sequence: TGTGCCACCAGCAGAGCCCCGACAGGGGTAGGTGGCTACACCTTC. Protein product: CATSRAPTGVGGYTF.

This chain links TRBV5-6 with TRBJ1-1, with D perhaps matching TRBD1 (6 bases). Per germline, CDR1 SGHDT and CDR2 YYEEEE. The CDR3 runs 14 residues. Trimming took 2 bases from V and 3 from J, leaving 11 bases between them. CDR3 region: CASSFGGGDTEAFF. In nucleotides, the CDR3 is TGTGCCAGCAGCTTCGGAGGGGGGGACACTGAAGCTTTCTTT.

The genes are TRBV12-3 or TRBV12-4 and TRBJ1-2; D may be TRBD1 (5 bases). Between the trimmed V and J ends, which lost 6 bases and 8 bases, there was a span of 16 bases. The CDR3 runs 13 residues. CDR3 sequence reads: CASSPPGLGGYTF. The CDR3 DNA sequence: TGTGCCAGCAGCCCACCGGGACTTGGGGGCTACACCTTC.

This clone was recorded once. The rearrangement links TRBV14 to TRBJ2-1, with TRBD2 matching over 8 bases. Unmatched junction bases numbered 11, after V lost 0 bases and J lost 10 bases. The CDR3 loop spans 16 amino acids. CDR1 and CDR2 (germline): SGHDN, FVKESK. CDR3 protein: CASSQDFGGRYQEQFF. The CDR3 DNA is TGTGCCAGCAGCCAAGATTTTGGCGGGAGGTACCAAGAGCAGTTCTTC.

This chain joins TRBV4-1 and TRBJ2-5; D possibly matches TRBD1 or TRBD2 (5 bases each). Trimming stripped 1 base from V and 3 bases from J, with 24 bases between. The germline CDR1 and CDR2 sequences are MGHRA and YSYEKL. There are 19 residues in the CDR3. The CDR3 nucleotides read TGCGCCAGCAGCCAAGTCTGGAATAGTGGGACGGAGACCGAAGAGACCCAGTACTTC. This gives the protein CASSQVWNSGTETEETQYF.

A single count supports this clone. The J gene is TRBJ2-1, the V gene TRBV27, with 9 bases matching TRBD2. The junction had 19 bases not matched to a gene; V was cut back by 3 bases and J by 4 bases. Germline values: CDR1 MNHEY, CDR2 SMNVEV (reference sequence). This CDR3 is 20 amino acids long. The CDR3: CASSFFGGELAGQSYNEQFF. The CDR3 nucleotides are TGTGCCAGCAGTTTTTTTGGTGGGGAGCTAGCGGGGCAATCTTACAATGAGCAGTTCTTC.

The chain joins TRBV30 to TRBJ1-5, with TRBD1 matching 10 bases. Germline values: CDR1 GTSNPN, CDR2 SVGIG (reference sequence). The CDR3 is 17 residues long. With V trimmed by 2 bases and J by 0 bases, 7 bases remained unmatched. CDR3 loop: CAWSPTDRGNSNQPQHF. The CDR3 DNA reads TGTGCCTGGAGTCCTACGGACAGGGGGAATAGCAATCAGCCCCAGCATTTT.